This passage covers 26 T cell receptor beta chains from one sample sequenced in a study of T cells in Graves' hyperthyroidism and ophthalmopathy. Template material for amplifying TCR beta CDR3 regions consisted of RNA transcripts. A first-round RT-PCR of the TCR CDR3 used the HTBI primer set. MiXCR was run by TCRdb on the multiplex PCR reads, yielding one entry per CDR3 protein. The sample has around 600,000 distinct CDR3 sequences, approximately 15% seen once; the top ten hold more than 6%. What was sequenced was blood. These receptors were taken from a woman aged 18-35 years with Graves' ophthalmopathy.

In its sample, this clonotype was seen many times. V is TRBV3-1 and J is TRBJ1-5, with no clear D. The CDR3 is 15 amino acids. The germline V gene has CDR1 LGHDT and CDR2 YNNKEL (reference sequence). Trimming took 3 bases from V and 4 from J, leaving 13 bases between them. CDR3 coding DNA: TGTGCCAGCAGCCATGGCTCGGGCAGAAATCAGCCCCAGCATTTT. It encodes CASSHGSGRNQPQHF.

The chain couples TRBV6-2 or TRBV6-3 to TRBJ2-2, with 9 bases identical to TRBD1. V shed 7 bases and J 1 base; nucleotides not matched to a gene: 4. Germline CDR1 is MNHEY and CDR2 is SVGEGT. The CDR3 loop spans 15 amino acids. CDR3 in DNA: TGTGCCAGCAACCGACAGGGGGGGAACACCGGGGAGCTGTTTTTT. Translation: CASNRQGGNTGELFF.

This clonotype was found many times. This chain uses TRBV4-2 with TRBJ1-2; 8 nucleotides line up with TRBD1. V trimming: 4 bases; J trimming: 3 bases; junction bases outside the gene matches: 7. Germline assignment: CDR1 LGHNA and CDR2 YNFKEQ. The length of the CDR3 is 15 residues. In DNA, the CDR3 is TGTGCCAGCAGCCGAGGACAGGGACAGGACTATGGCTACACCTTC. Translation gives CASSRGQGQDYGYTF.

This clonotype was seen a handful of times. The J gene is TRBJ2-2, the V gene TRBV7-2, with D perhaps TRBD1 (6 bases). Trimming stripped 6 bases from V and 0 bases from J, with 14 bases between. This CDR3 spans 16 amino acids. In germline, CDR1 is SGHTA, CDR2 FQGNSA. CDR3 coding DNA: TGTGCCAGCAGTACCTCCGGGACACCGAACACCGGGGAGCTGTTTTTT. It yields the protein CASSTSGTPNTGELFF.

In its sample, this clonotype was seen many times. The chain has TRBV3-1 and TRBJ2-3; D tentatively fits TRBD1 or TRBD2 (6 bases each). This CDR3 comprises 15 residues. Looked up from germline, CDR1 is LGHDT and CDR2 is YNNKEL (reference sequence). V lost 2 bases, J lost 0 bases, and 9 bases lay in between. Here the CDR3 DNA reads TGTGCCAGCAGCCAATGGGGGGCTAGCACAGATACGCAGTATTTT. Translating it yields CASSQWGASTDTQYF.

This clonotype appeared a few times. The chain links TRBV24-1 to TRBJ2-2; the match to TRBD1 covers 8 bases. The J segment lost 7 bases and the V segment lost 2 bases, leaving 11 bases of the junction unmatched. Looked up from germline, CDR1 is KGHDR and CDR2 is SFDVKD. The CDR3 runs 17 residues. CDR3 loop: CATSDSGQGAGGGELFF. CDR3 nucleotides: TGTGCCACCAGTGATTCCGGGCAGGGGGCAGGGGGCGGGGAGCTGTTTTTT.

A few counts support this clonotype. The V gene is TRBV6-2 or TRBV6-3, the J gene TRBJ2-7; D is unclear. Per germline, CDR1 MNHEY and CDR2 SVGEGT. Trimming shortened V by 4 bases and J by 5 bases, and 18 bases separated the two germline ends. This CDR3 region has 15 residues. DNA for the CDR3: TGTGCCAGCAGTTCCGGACGGCTGCCGACCCACGAGCAGTACTTC. Amino acids: CASSSGRLPTHEQYF.

The rearrangement uses TRBV15 and TRBJ1-1; 7 bases are shared with TRBD1. The trim removed 8 bases at V and 1 base at J, leaving 7 bases unmatched. The length of the CDR3 is 14 residues. From germline, CDR1 is LNHNV and CDR2 YYDKDF (reference sequence). The CDR3 sequence: CATGRDRKNTEAFF. In DNA form, the CDR3 reads TGTGCCACCGGGCGGGACAGAAAGAACACTGAAGCTTTCTTT.

This clonotype occurred many times. The chain links TRBV6-1 to TRBJ1-2; D unclear. V dropped 6 bases and J dropped 1 base, with 9 bases sitting between them. The CDR3 has 13 residues. Looked up from germline, CDR1 is MNHNS and CDR2 is SASEGT. CDR3 coding DNA: TGTGCCAGCAGAACAGTGAATAACTATGGCTACACCTTC. This encodes CASRTVNNYGYTF.

Ten or more counts support this clonotype. The V gene is TRBV27, the J gene TRBJ1-2; D perhaps matches TRBD1 (5 bases). The V end lost 0 bases, the J end lost 4 bases, and 12 bases lay between the germline ends. The germline V gene encodes CDR1 MNHEY and CDR2 SMNVEV (reference sequence). This CDR3 has 15 residues. The CDR3 DNA reads as TGTGCCAGCAGTTTATCGACGGGGGTTGGCTATGGCTACACCTTC. This translates into CASSLSTGVGYGYTF.

This clonotype was picked up many times. The chain is built from TRBV12-3 or TRBV12-4 and TRBJ2-2; D may correspond to TRBD1 or TRBD2 (5 bases each). CDR3 length equals 15 residues. Deletions cut 2 bases from V and 0 bases from J, with 7 bases between. The CDR3 DNA reads as TGTGCCAGCAGTTTATGGGGGACGAACACCGGGGAGCTGTTTTTT. Translating gives CASSLWGTNTGELFF.

This clonotype appeared many times. V and J are TRBV12-3 or TRBV12-4 and TRBJ2-5; possible D gene TRBD1, 5 bases. Trimming shortened V by 7 bases and J by 7 bases, and 19 bases separated the two germline ends. The CDR3 is 14 amino acids. This CDR3 is CASTGAGRMGTQYF. CDR3 DNA sequence: TGTGCCAGCACTGGGGCAGGGCGTATGGGGACCCAGTACTTC.

This clonotype was counted only a few times. The rearrangement links TRBV29-1 to TRBJ2-1; the match to TRBD1 covers 7 bases. V was pared by 7 bases and J by 0 bases, with 9 bases of the junction left unmatched. The CDR3 has 15 amino acids. The germline gives CDR1 SQVTM, CDR2 ANQGSEA. CDR3 DNA: TGCAGCGCTCCAAAGACAGGGAGCTCCTACAATGAGCAGTTCTTC. The encoded protein is CSAPKTGSSYNEQFF.

This clonotype was observed many times. This sequence joins TRBV6-2 or TRBV6-3 and TRBJ1-2; D is ambiguous. Deletions cut 6 bases from V and 4 bases from J, with 24 bases between. The length of the CDR3 is 17 residues. Germline V gene sequence: CDR1 MNHEY, CDR2 SVGEGT. The CDR3 nucleotides read TGTGCCAGCAGCATCCTATGGGGATCCCGTGGATTCTATGGCTACACCTTC. It is translated as CASSILWGSRGFYGYTF.

This clonotype was counted many times. V gene TRBV15 combines with J gene TRBJ2-5; D uncertain. The germline gives CDR1 LNHNV, CDR2 YYDKDF (reference sequence). Trimming removed 0 bases at V and 1 base at J, with 6 bases between. This CDR3 has 14 residues. CDR3 amino acids: CATSRESSQETQYF. In DNA form, the CDR3 reads TGTGCCACCAGCAGAGAAAGCAGCCAAGAGACCCAGTACTTC.

This clonotype was seen many times. The chain recombines TRBV29-1 with TRBJ2-3; 9 bases map to TRBD2. J gave up 7 bases and V 7 bases, and 12 bases lay outside the gene matches. The CDR3 totals 14 residues. Germline CDR1 reads SQVTM; CDR2 reads ANQGSEA. The CDR3 nucleotides are TGCAGCGCTCGACCGGGCGGGAGGGAATATACGCAGTATTTT. Its translation: CSARPGGREYTQYF.

This clonotype was recorded a few times. This sequence joins TRBV20-1 and TRBJ1-2, with TRBD1 identical over 8 bases. Germline V gene sequence: CDR1 DFQATT, CDR2 SNEGSKA (reference sequence). J gave up 2 bases and V 6 bases, and 8 bases lay outside the gene matches. The CDR3 is 14 residues long. The CDR3 DNA reads as TGCAGTGCGGATAGACAGGGGCAGAACTATGGCTACACCTTC. Protein product: CSADRQGQNYGYTF.

This chain joins TRBV20-1 and TRBJ2-1, with 9 bases lining up with TRBD2. The germline V gene encodes CDR1 DFQATT and CDR2 SNEGSKA (reference sequence). V shed 2 bases, J shed 4 bases, and the junction held 0 bases outside the gene matches. The CDR3 extends over 13 amino acids. The DNA of the CDR3 is TGCAGTGCTAGACTAGCGGGGTACAATGAGCAGTTCTTC. It is translated as CSARLAGYNEQFF.

The table lists this clonotype with many counts. CDR3 bases: TGCAGTGCTATGTCTAGCGGGAGTATGACAGATACGCAGTATTTT. It yields the protein CSAMSSGSMTDTQYF. The chain recombines TRBV20-1 with TRBJ2-3, with TRBD2 matching 10 bases. V lost 4 bases to trimming and J lost 3 bases; unmatched junction nucleotides: 7. The CDR3 spans 15 residues. Germline V CDR1 and CDR2: DFQATT, SNEGSKA (reference sequence).

This clonotype was seen many times. The chain recombines TRBV29-1 with TRBJ1-2; 12 nucleotides match TRBD1. Germline values: CDR1 SQVTM, CDR2 ANQGSEA. The CDR3 spans 14 residues. The V gene end was trimmed by 0 bases and the J gene end by 8 bases; junction bases not matched to a gene: 4. The CDR3 loop is CSVEDWDRGQGYTF. CDR3 sequence (DNA): TGCAGCGTTGAAGATTGGGACAGGGGGCAAGGCTACACCTTC. Full variable domain (rest looked up from reference TRBV29-1 and TRBJ1-2): SAVISQKPSRDICQRGTSLTIQCQVDSQVTMMFWYRQQPGQSLTLIATANQGSEATYESGFVIDKFPISRPNLTFSTLTVSNMSPEDSSIYLCSVEDWDRGQGYTFGSGTRLTVV.

This clonotype was seen a handful of times. The CDR3 region is CAWSSPGTGYSYEQYF. CDR3 DNA: TGTGCCTGGAGCTCACCCGGGACAGGCTACTCCTACGAGCAGTACTTC. The V gene is TRBV30, the J gene TRBJ2-7; the match to TRBD1 covers 8 bases. V gave up 3 bases and J gave up 0 bases; unmatched junction bases: 10. Germline CDR1 GTSNPN, CDR2 SVGIG (reference sequence). This CDR3 comprises 16 residues.

Many counts were recorded for this clonotype. The chain combines TRBV5-1 with TRBJ2-3; 12 nucleotides align to TRBD1. Trimming removed 7 bases from V and 4 bases from J; junction bases left unmatched: 7. Germline assignment: CDR1 SGHRS and CDR2 YFSETQ. The CDR3 runs 15 residues. The CDR3 coding sequence is TGCGCCAGCGGCGCGGGACAGGGGGCAGCAGATACGCAGTATTTT. This gives the protein CASGAGQGAADTQYF.

This clonotype has at least ten counts. This chain connects TRBV9 to TRBJ1-1, with a tentative D call TRBD1 (5 bases). V was pared by 0 bases and J by 5 bases, with 11 bases between. Germline CDR1 reads SGDLS; CDR2 reads YYNGEE. This CDR3 region has 14 residues. The CDR3 protein is CASSVGSGPTEAFF. As DNA, the CDR3 is TGTGCCAGCAGCGTAGGATCGGGGCCGACTGAAGCTTTCTTT.

At least ten counts were recorded for this clonotype. The chain employs TRBV27 and TRBJ1-1, with D unresolved. V was shortened by 8 bases and J by 3 bases, with 10 bases between the two germline ends. Germline CDR1 and CDR2: MNHEY and SMNVEV (reference sequence). The CDR3 totals 12 residues. CDR3 DNA: TGTGCCAGCTCTGGGGTTTACACTGAAGCTTTCTTT. It specifies CASSGVYTEAFF.

This clonotype was observed many times. V usage is TRBV28 and J usage is TRBJ2-1; the match to TRBD2 covers 8 bases. V was clipped by 6 bases and J by 2 bases; unmatched bases: 6. CDR3 length: 15 amino acids. The germline V gene encodes CDR1 MDHEN and CDR2 SYDVKM. The chain's CDR3 is CASRQGLGTYNEQFF. For the CDR3, the DNA is TGTGCCAGCAGGCAGGGACTAGGGACCTACAATGAGCAGTTCTTC.

The sample holds many counts of this clonotype. This chain uses TRBV7-3 with TRBJ2-3; TRBD1 might be the D (6 bases). Trimming left V 6 bases short and J 3 bases short, with 13 bases between. Germline V gives CDR1 SGHTA, CDR2 FQGTGA. CDR3 length: 14 amino acids. CDR3: CASSHTGPTDTQYF. Written as DNA, the CDR3 is TGTGCCAGCAGTCATACAGGGCCGACAGATACGCAGTATTTT. Variable domain in full (rest from reference TRBV7-3 and TRBJ2-3): GAGVSQTPSNKVTEKGKYVELRCDPISGHTALYWYRQSLGQGPEFLIYFQGTGAADDSGLPNDRFFAVRPEGSVSTLKIQRTERGDSAVYLCASSHTGPTDTQYFGPGTRLTVL.